A single sample gave rise to the 28 T cell receptor beta chains below, sequenced in a study of beta chain features in type 1 diabetes. Findings of the study overall: Among all four CD4+ subsets, Type 1 diabetes patients had TCRB CDR3s that were moderately but significantly shorter.

TCRB transcripts that were expressed got sequenced, as all of the isolated RNA had been reverse transcribed. The repertoire was sequenced with immunoSEQ multiplex PCR; TCRdb's copy has only in-frame clones and lacks some. The sample carries 600,000 to 700,000 clones, roughly an eighth recorded once. Their antigens remain unidentified. The sample was naive CD4+ T cells from blood. Receptor source: a man aged 18 to 35 with type 1 diabetes.

The V and J genes are TRBV29-1 and TRBJ2-5, with D perhaps TRBD2 (5 bases). The tail of the sequence fits TRBJ2-7 better, so the J call may be wrong. Germline CDR1 reads SQVTM; CDR2 reads ANQGSEA. The CDR3 has 11 residues. The CDR3 region has the DNA TGCAGCGTTGCGGGGATCCACGAGCAGTACTTC. This sequence encodes CSVAGIHEQYF.

CDR3 sequence (DNA): TGCGCCAGCAGCCAAGATAGGTGGACAGGTCGGGGGGAGACCCAGTACTTC. This codes for CASSQDRWTGRGETQYF. The V call is TRBV4-1, the J call TRBJ2-5, with a tentative D call TRBD1 (7 bases). This CDR3 has 17 residues. Trimming took off 0 bases at V and 5 bases at J, with 19 bases between the two ends. Germline CDR1 MGHRA, CDR2 YSYEKL.

The V and J genes are TRBV10-1 and TRBJ2-3; 7 nucleotides line up with TRBD1. The V segment lost 4 bases and the J segment 4 bases; nucleotides outside the gene matches: 2. The CDR3 has 13 residues. Germline V gene data show CDR1 as WNHNN and CDR2 as SYGVQD (reference sequence). This chain's CDR3 is CASSGQGPDTQYF. Written as DNA, the CDR3 is TGCGCCAGCAGTGGACAGGGACCAGATACGCAGTATTTT.

This clone was seen a handful of times. The J gene is TRBJ2-1, the V gene TRBV30; TRBD1 agrees at 10 bases. From germline, CDR1 is GTSNPN and CDR2 SVGIG (reference sequence). The CDR3 is 15 residues long. The CDR3 coding sequence is TGTGCTCACGAGGGCGGGGACAGGGGATGGAATGAGCAGTTCTTC. Protein: CAHEGGDRGWNEQFF.

The J gene is TRBJ2-7, the V gene TRBV6-5; TRBD1 matches 7 bases. From germline, CDR1 is MNHEY and CDR2 SVGAGI. V lost 2 bases to trimming and J lost 4 bases; unmatched junction nucleotides: 5. This CDR3 is built from 14 residues. The chain's CDR3 is CASSYRAGGYEQYF. The CDR3 coding sequence is TGTGCCAGCAGTTACCGGGCAGGGGGATACGAGCAGTACTTC.

This clone was counted between two and nine times. This chain uses TRBV4-1 with TRBJ1-1; D is undetermined. The germline V and J ends were trimmed by 2 bases and 1 base, with 11 bases remaining between them. The CDR3 spans 15 residues. CDR1 MGHRA and CDR2 YSYEKL come from the germline V gene. The CDR3 reads CASSQQVAQNTEAFF. CDR3 in DNA: TGCGCCAGCAGCCAACAGGTAGCGCAGAACACTGAAGCTTTCTTT.

This clone was counted only a few times. The same CDR3 arises from other DNA sequences in this sample as well. V is TRBV5-4 and J is TRBJ1-5, with TRBD1 as a possible D gene (5 bases). The CDR3 contains 13 residues. V lost 1 base and J 4 bases, leaving 6 bases between the germline ends. Germline loops: CDR1 SGHNT, CDR2 YYREEE (reference sequence). This CDR3 is CASSLSGNQPQHF. The CDR3 region has the DNA TGTGCCAGCAGCTTGTCAGGGAATCAGCCCCAGCATTTT.

The sample holds a few counts of this clone. The chain employs TRBV10-2 and TRBJ1-2, with D perhaps TRBD1 (6 bases). The germline V gene has CDR1 WSHSY and CDR2 SAAADI. Trimming cost V 8 bases and J 6 bases, with 16 bases left between them. The CDR3 is 13 residues long. Here the CDR3 reads CASHPGAGHGYTF. Here the CDR3 DNA reads TGCGCCAGCCACCCGGGGGCAGGCCATGGCTACACCTTC.

This clone was counted between two and nine times. CDR3 in amino acids: CASSLVGGTNEKLFF. CDR3 DNA: TGTGCCAGCAGCTTAGTTGGGGGGACTAATGAAAAACTGTTTTTT. The rearrangement joins TRBV7-9 to TRBJ1-4, with D perhaps matching TRBD1 (5 bases). The CDR3 spans 15 residues. Germline CDR1 SEHNR, CDR2 FQNEAQ (reference sequence). V was pared by 1 base and J by 2 bases, with 8 bases between.

A remark on this clone: Other DNA sequences in the same sample also yield this CDR3. The chain joins TRBV30 to TRBJ2-7, with TRBD1 matching 10 bases. Looked up from germline, CDR1 is GTSNPN and CDR2 is SVGIG (reference sequence). The CDR3 is 14 amino acids. J lost 4 bases, V lost 2 bases, and 5 bases had no gene match. CDR3 nucleotide sequence: TGTGCCTGGAGTAGGGGACAGGGGTTTTACGAGCAGTACTTC. Its protein product is CAWSRGQGFYEQYF.

The CDR3 sequence: CASSEGLAGGGTQYF. The CDR3 DNA sequence: TGTGCCAGCAGTGAAGGGCTAGCGGGGGGCGGTACGCAGTATTTT. This chain uses TRBV2 with TRBJ2-3; 11 nucleotides line up with TRBD2. The V gene end was trimmed by 1 base and the J gene end by 8 bases; junction bases not matched to a gene: 5. The CDR3 length is 15 residues. The germline gives CDR1 SNHLY, CDR2 FYNNEI.

The chain is built from TRBV28 and TRBJ2-7; no clear D. Between the trimmed V and J ends, which lost 2 bases and 3 bases, there was a span of 5 bases. CDR3 length: 12 residues. Germline V gene data show CDR1 as MDHEN and CDR2 as SYDVKM. This CDR3 is CASSLVGYEQYF. CDR3 in DNA: TGTGCCAGCAGTTTAGTAGGCTACGAGCAGTACTTC.

The chain combines TRBV5-6 with TRBJ2-7; D is possibly TRBD1 (7 bases). V was trimmed by 3 bases and J by 7 bases, leaving 14 bases between them. Germline V gene sequence: CDR1 SGHDT, CDR2 YYEEEE. This CDR3 spans 13 amino acids. CDR3 DNA: TGTGCCAGCAGCTCCAGGGGGGCCGAAGAGCAGTACTTC. As protein: CASSSRGAEEQYF.

The chain recombines TRBV7-9 with TRBJ1-2; no reliable D call. Germline V gene data show CDR1 as SEHNR and CDR2 as FQNEAQ (reference sequence). V lost 4 bases to trimming and J lost 12 bases, with 12 bases between them. The CDR3 sequence is 11 residues long. This CDR3 reads CASSYQKNHTF. In DNA form, the CDR3 reads TGTGCCAGCAGCTACCAGAAAAACCACACCTTC.

The V and J genes are TRBV6-5 and TRBJ1-1; perhaps TRBD1 as D (6 bases). The V end was cut by 6 bases, the J end by 1 base, with 9 bases between. CDR3 length: 13 residues. The germline V gene has CDR1 MNHEY and CDR2 SVGAGI. CDR3 residues: CASRETGNTEAFF. The CDR3 DNA follows: TGTGCCAGCAGGGAGACAGGGAACACTGAAGCTTTCTTT.

V and J are TRBV7-8 and TRBJ1-1; D remains ambiguous. Trimming removed 4 bases from V and 0 bases from J, with 12 bases in between. Germline CDR1 and CDR2: SGHVS and FQNEAQ. This CDR3 comprises 15 residues. The CDR3 region is CASSSSRQMNTEAFF. In DNA, the CDR3 is TGTGCCAGCAGCTCGTCTCGGCAGATGAACACTGAAGCTTTCTTT.

The genes are TRBV2 and TRBJ2-1, with 9 bases fitting TRBD2. With 3 bases clipped from V and 4 bases from J, the junction kept 4 bases outside the gene matches. CDR1 is SNHLY and CDR2 is FYNNEI in the germline V gene. CDR3 length: 15 residues. CDR3 bases: TGTGCCAGCAGTGAGCTGCGGGGGGGATACAATGAGCAGTTCTTC. Residues: CASSELRGGYNEQFF.

The rearrangement uses TRBV14 and TRBJ1-1; no firm D call. Germline CDR1 is SGHDN and CDR2 is FVKESK. The ends were cut back, 4 bases at V and 1 base at J, with 10 bases in the middle. CDR3 length: 14 amino acids. The CDR3 DNA sequence: TGTGCCAGCAGCCCTCCTAGCGGGAACACTGAAGCTTTCTTT. Encoded protein: CASSPPSGNTEAFF.

This chain uses TRBV5-1 with TRBJ2-5; possibly TRBD1 or TRBD2 for D (5 bases each). Trimming pared 7 bases from V and 1 base from J, leaving 11 bases between. Germline CDR1 SGHRS, CDR2 YFSETQ. The CDR3 is 13 residues long. The CDR3, as DNA: TGCGCCAGCCTCCCGGGACCCCAAGAGACCCAGTACTTC. Translating it yields CASLPGPQETQYF.

With respect to this clone: One end of the junction is discordant with germline, which a read error may explain. The CDR3 reads CASRLGGAGANVLTF. CDR3 sequence (DNA): TGTGCCAGCAGATTAGGTGGGGCTGGGGCCAACGTCCTGACTTTC. This chain joins TRBV7-2 and TRBJ2-6; D ambiguous. CDR1 is SGHTA, CDR2 FQGNSA, per germline. CDR3 size: 15 residues. Looking up the rest from reference TRBV7-2 and TRBJ2-6 gives the full variable domain: GAGVSQSPSNKVTEKGKDVELRCDPISGHTALYWYRQSLGQGLEFLIYFQGNSAPDKSGLPSDRFSAERTGGSVSTLTIQRTQQEDSAVYLCASRLGGAGANVLTFGAGSRLTVL.

This chain links TRBV2 with TRBJ1-2; D may be TRBD1 (5 bases). CDR1 is SNHLY, CDR2 FYNNEI, per germline. The ends were cut back, 4 bases at V and 7 bases at J, with 13 bases in the middle. CDR3 length equals 13 residues. This chain's CDR3 is CASSVVMQGGYTF. CDR3 DNA: TGTGCCAGCAGTGTGGTCATGCAGGGTGGCTACACCTTC.

This clone was detected only a few times. This chain connects TRBV18 to TRBJ2-7; the D gene is possibly TRBD1 (5 bases). Germline V gene lookup returns CDR1 KGHSH and CDR2 LQKENI. The CDR3 runs 14 residues. V was cut by 5 bases and J by 0 bases, with 11 bases left in between. The CDR3 DNA reads as TGTGCCAGCTCAGCGACAGTGCCCTCCTACGAGCAGTACTTC. It is translated as CASSATVPSYEQYF.

This clone was seen only a few times. V gene TRBV12-5 combines with J gene TRBJ1-1, with D unresolved. The CDR3 runs 14 residues. V lost 0 bases to trimming and J lost 1 base, with 6 bases between them. CDR1 LGHNT and CDR2 FRNRAP come from the germline V gene. CDR3 residues: CASGLVRGNTEAFF. CDR3 coding DNA: TGTGCTAGTGGTTTGGTACGGGGGAACACTGAAGCTTTCTTT.

This clone turned up a few times. The chain combines TRBV29-1 with TRBJ2-5; a possible D gene is TRBD2 (7 bases). Germline CDR1 and CDR2: SQVTM and ANQGSEA. V lost 6 bases and J lost 5, with 16 bases in between. This CDR3 region has 13 residues. The CDR3, as DNA: TGCAGCGTCCCTGGGGGGGGCTTGGAGACCCAGTACTTC. Its protein is CSVPGGGLETQYF.

This clone has only a few counts. The chain recombines TRBV6-6 with TRBJ2-7; 9 bases align to TRBD1. The CDR3 totals 15 residues. Trimming took 0 bases from V and 3 from J; bases not matched to a gene: 3. CDR1 and CDR2 (germline): MNHNY, SVGAGI (reference sequence). The CDR3 sequence: CASSYSGQGIYEQYF. The CDR3 region has the DNA TGTGCCAGCAGTTACTCTGGACAGGGGATCTACGAGCAGTACTTC.

The table lists this clone with a few counts. Other DNA variants within this sample encode the same CDR3. The chain joins TRBV29-1 to TRBJ2-5; no firm D call. Per the germline V gene, CDR1 is SQVTM and CDR2 is ANQGSEA. V was pared by 6 bases and J by 5 bases, with 1 base between. CDR3 length: 8 amino acids. The CDR3 DNA reads as TGCAGCGTCGAGACCCAGTACTTC. Amino acids: CSVETQYF.

The chain combines TRBV15 with TRBJ1-6; maybe TRBD1 (5 bases). The V gene's germline CDR1 is LNHNV and CDR2 YYDKDF (reference sequence). The CDR3 length is 15 residues. Between the trimmed V and J ends, which lost 1 base and 8 bases, there was a span of 12 bases. The CDR3 reads CATSRVKAGDSPLHF. The CDR3 DNA reads TGTGCCACCAGCAGAGTGAAGGCGGGGGATTCACCCCTCCACTTT.

V usage is TRBV2 and J usage is TRBJ1-2, with D possibly being TRBD1 (5 bases). This CDR3 contains 14 residues. Germline assignment: CDR1 SNHLY and CDR2 FYNNEI. V shed 0 bases and J shed 5 bases, with 10 bases lying between them. CDR3 region: CASSEAGTDYGYTF. The DNA of the CDR3 is TGTGCCAGCAGTGAAGCAGGGACGGATTATGGCTACACCTTC.